This TCR beta chain is drawn from a study of radiotherapy plus CTLA-4 blockade in lung cancer. Trimming left V 6 bases short and J 4 bases short, with 9 bases between. CDR3 length equals 13 residues. From germline, CDR1 is MNHEY and CDR2 SMNVEV (reference sequence). Study-wide points: Early clone dynamics of blood T cells, plus interferon-beta, reportedly predicted response best.

Remarks on this clone: What it recognizes is unknown.

The data were produced by immunoSEQ multiplex PCR, yet TCRdb's version contains in-frame clones alone and is incomplete. The sample lists tens of thousands of clones, 83% occurring once. The clonotype was recovered from a human donor with non-small cell lung cancer who had stable disease on radiotherapy plus ipilimumab. The chain is built from TRBV27 and TRBJ2-2; perhaps TRBD1 as D (5 bases). The sample in question was peripheral blood, obtained from a patient treated with radiotherapy plus ipilimumab. The CDR3 reads CASSQRGTGELFF. CDR3 sequence (DNA): TGTGCCAGCAGCCAAAGGGGCACCGGGGAGCTGTTTTTT.